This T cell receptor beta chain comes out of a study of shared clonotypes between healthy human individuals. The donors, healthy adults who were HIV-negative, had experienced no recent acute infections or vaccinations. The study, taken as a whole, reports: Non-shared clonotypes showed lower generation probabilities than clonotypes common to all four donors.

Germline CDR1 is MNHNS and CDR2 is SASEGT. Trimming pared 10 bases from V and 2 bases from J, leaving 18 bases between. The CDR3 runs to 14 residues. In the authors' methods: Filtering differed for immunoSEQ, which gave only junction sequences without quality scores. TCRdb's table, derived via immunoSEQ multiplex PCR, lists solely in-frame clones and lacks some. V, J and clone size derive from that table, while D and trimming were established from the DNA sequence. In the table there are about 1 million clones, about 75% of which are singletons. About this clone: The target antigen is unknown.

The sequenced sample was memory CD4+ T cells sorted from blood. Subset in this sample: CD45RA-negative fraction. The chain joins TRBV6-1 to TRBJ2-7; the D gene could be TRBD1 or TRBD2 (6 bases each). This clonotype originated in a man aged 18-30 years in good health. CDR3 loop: CATGLQGPAYEQYF. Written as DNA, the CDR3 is TGTGCCACAGGACTACAGGGACCAGCCTACGAGCAGTACTTC.